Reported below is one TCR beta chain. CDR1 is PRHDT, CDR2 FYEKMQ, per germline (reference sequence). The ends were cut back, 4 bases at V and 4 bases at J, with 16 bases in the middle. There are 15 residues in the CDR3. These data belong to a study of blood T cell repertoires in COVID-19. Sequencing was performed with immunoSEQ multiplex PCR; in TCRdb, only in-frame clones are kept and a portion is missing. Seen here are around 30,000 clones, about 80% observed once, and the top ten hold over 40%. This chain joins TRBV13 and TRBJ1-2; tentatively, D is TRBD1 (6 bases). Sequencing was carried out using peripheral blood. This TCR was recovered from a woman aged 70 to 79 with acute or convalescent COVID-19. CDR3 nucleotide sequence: TGTGCCAGCAGCTCCCCCCTGTCGGACAGCTATGGCTACACCTTC. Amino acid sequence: CASSSPLSDSYGYTF.